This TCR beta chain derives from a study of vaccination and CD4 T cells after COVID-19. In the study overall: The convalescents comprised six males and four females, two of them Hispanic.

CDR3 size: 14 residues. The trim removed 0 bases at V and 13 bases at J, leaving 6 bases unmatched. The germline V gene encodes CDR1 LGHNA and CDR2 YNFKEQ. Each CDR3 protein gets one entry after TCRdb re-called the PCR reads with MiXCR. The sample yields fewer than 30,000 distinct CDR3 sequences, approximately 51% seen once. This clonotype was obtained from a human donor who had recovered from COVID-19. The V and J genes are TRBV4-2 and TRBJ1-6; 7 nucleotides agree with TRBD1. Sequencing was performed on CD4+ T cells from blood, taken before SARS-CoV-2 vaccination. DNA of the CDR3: TGTGCCAGCAGCCAAGATCCGACAGGGACCCCCCTCCACTTT. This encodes CASSQDPTGTPLHF.